The subject of this entry is one T cell receptor (beta chain). Allocation to cohorts depended on clinical history reported by the participants. This sample is drawn from a study of blood T cell repertoires in COVID-19. Study information: In each case, the material was cDNA or gDNA derived from T cells, B-cell-depleted T cells, or PBMCs.

Clones were read by immunoSEQ multiplex PCR, and TCRdb kept only the in-frame ones, dropping some. The repertoire holds approximately 160,000 clones, around four fifths seen once, with 3.6% in the top ten. CDR3 size: 12 residues. V lost 5 bases to trimming and J lost 7 bases, with 11 bases between them. CDR1 and CDR2 from the germline V gene are SGHAT and FQNNGV. This clonotype was sampled from a woman in her forties or fifties in a cohort exposed to, infected with or recovered from COVID-19 (not recorded which). The sequenced sample consisted of PBMCs or T cells enriched from blood (not recorded which). This chain connects TRBV11-2 to TRBJ1-2, with D possibly being TRBD1 (5 bases). CDR3 nucleotides: TGTGCCAGCAGCCAAGTACAGGTTGGCTACACCTTC. Its protein is CASSQVQVGYTF.